This entry lists 16 T cell receptor beta chains sequenced from one sample in a study of glioma-infiltrating T cells. TCR alpha and beta CDR3 regions were amplified from RNA using iRepertoire nested multiplex PCR. TCRdb reprocessed the multiplex PCR reads via MiXCR and lists one record per CDR3 protein. The sample has fewer than 200,000 distinct CDR3 sequences, over 25% seen once; the top ten hold roughly a fifth. Sequenced material: glioma tissue, nonneoplastic brain tissue, or PBMCs (not recorded which). These receptors all come from a human donor with low-grade glioma or glioblastoma, undergoing nonglioma brain surgery, or in good health (not recorded which).

This clonotype was counted many times. The rearrangement uses TRBV24-1 and TRBJ2-3; D might be TRBD1 (5 bases). The length of the CDR3 is 14 residues. Germline loops: CDR1 KGHDR, CDR2 SFDVKD. The ends were cut back, 3 bases at V and 7 bases at J, with 13 bases in the middle. As DNA, the CDR3 is TGTGCCACCAGTGATACCTTAAGACAGTATACGCAGTATTTT. It codes for CATSDTLRQYTQYF.

J is TRBJ2-7 and V is TRBV18; D remains unclear. CDR3 length: 14 residues. Trimming shortened V by 3 bases and J by 1 base, and 10 bases separated the two germline ends. Germline loops: CDR1 KGHSH, CDR2 LQKENI. CDR3 nucleotide sequence: TGTGCCAGCTCACCGTCAGGACCGTCCTACGAGCAGTACTTC. The encoded protein is CASSPSGPSYEQYF.

With respect to this clonotype: This CDR3 is missing its conserved last phenylalanine or tryptophan, likely due to a read error. The V and J genes are TRBV20-1 and TRBJ2-3, with D tentatively TRBD2 (5 bases). Germline CDR1 and CDR2: DFQATT and SNEGSKA (reference sequence). Trimming cost V 0 bases and J 1 base, with 11 bases left between them. The CDR3 consists of 15 residues. The DNA of the CDR3 is TGCAGTGCTAGAGATGATAGCGTCGGCACAGATACGCAGTATTAT. It translates to CSARDDSVGTDTQYY.

This clonotype was seen ten or more times. The chain uses TRBV7-9 and TRBJ2-5; unclear D gene. Trimming removed 5 bases at V and 1 base at J, with 17 bases between. Germline assignment: CDR1 SEHNR and CDR2 FQNEAQ (reference sequence). CDR3 size: 16 residues. In DNA, the CDR3 is TGTGCCAGCAGCCCCTTGGGGATTTCCGGCCAAGAGACCCAGTACTTC. Protein sequence: CASSPLGISGQETQYF.

This clonotype occurred many times. The genes are TRBV6-1 and TRBJ1-6; unclear D gene. The CDR3 has 14 residues. Germline values: CDR1 MNHNS, CDR2 SASEGT. V gave up 5 bases and J gave up 4 bases, with 9 bases separating them. This CDR3 is CASSYQDYNSPLHF. CDR3 sequence (DNA): TGTGCCAGCAGTTATCAGGATTATAATTCACCCCTCCACTTT.

This clonotype was counted a few times. This sequence joins TRBV7-9 and TRBJ1-3, with unresolved D. The CDR3 sequence is 15 residues long. V was trimmed by 0 bases and J by 0 bases, leaving 6 bases between them. Germline V gene sequence: CDR1 SEHNR, CDR2 FQNEAQ (reference sequence). This CDR3 reads CASSLAGLSGNTIYF. The CDR3 region has the DNA TGTGCCAGCAGCTTAGCAGGGCTCTCTGGAAACACCATATATTTT. Combining the CDR3 with reference TRBV7-9 and TRBJ1-3 gives the whole variable domain DTGVSQNPRHKITKRGQNVTFRCDPISEHNRLYWYRQTLGQGPEFLTYFQNEAQLEKSRLLSDRFSAERPKGSFSTLEIQRTEQGDSAMYLCASSLAGLSGNTIYFGEGSWLTVV.

For this clonotype: Since a much larger clone is just one base distant, this may be a read error. The DNA is left out, because the CDR3 cannot be placed on it with certainty; the CDR3 is given as TCRdb lists it. This chain links TRBV29-1 with TRBJ2-5. Looked up from germline, CDR1 is SQVTM and CDR2 is ANQGSEA. The CDR3 numbers 10 amino acids, ends counted. This CDR3 is CSVAVGTKYF.

There are many counts of this clonotype. V is TRBV7-2 and J is TRBJ2-3; 7 bases line up with TRBD1. J gave up 6 bases and V 1 base, and 19 bases lay outside the gene matches. The CDR3 runs 19 residues. Germline V lookup: CDR1 SGHTA, CDR2 FQGNSA. For the CDR3, the DNA is TGTGCCAGCAGCTTAGTCGGGACAGTAGGGGGAATGTCGAGTGATACGCAGTATTTT. Residues: CASSLVGTVGGMSSDTQYF.

This clonotype was picked up many times. The chain links TRBV7-2 to TRBJ2-7; 12 bases are shared with TRBD2. The ends lost 4 bases at V and 4 bases at J; junction bases unmatched: 2. Germline CDR1 reads SGHTA; CDR2 reads FQGNSA. This CDR3 has 14 amino acids. DNA of the CDR3: TGTGCCAGCAGCTACGGGACTAGCGGGTACGAGCAGTACTTC. Translated: CASSYGTSGYEQYF.

This clonotype has at least ten counts. The chain employs TRBV20-1 and TRBJ2-4; D is possibly TRBD1 or TRBD2 (5 bases each). There are 16 residues in the CDR3. The germline V gene has CDR1 DFQATT and CDR2 SNEGSKA (reference sequence). Trimming removed 0 bases from V and 0 bases from J, with 12 bases in between. CDR3 sequence: CSARDLEDIAKNIQYF. The CDR3 DNA reads TGCAGTGCTAGAGATCTGGAGGACATAGCCAAAAACATTCAGTACTTC.

As for this clonotype: A read error may be the cause here, since a much bigger clone is one base away. The genes are TRBV5-1 and TRBJ2-7, with 8 bases aligning to TRBD2. Germline V CDR1 and CDR2: SGHRS, YFSETQ. The CDR3 has 15 residues. The junction had 9 bases not matched to a gene; V was cut back by 3 bases and J by 4 bases. The CDR3 coding sequence is TGCGCCAGCAGCTGGACTAGCAGGAGGGAGTACGAGCAGTACTTC. It codes for CASSWTSRREYEQYF.

As concerns this clonotype: A clone one base away is much larger, so this may be a read error. The V gene is TRBV4-1, the J gene TRBJ2-7, with D possibly matching TRBD1 (6 bases). This CDR3 comprises 16 residues. V was cut by 6 bases and J by 7 bases, with 25 bases left in between. Germline CDR1 is MGHRA and CDR2 is YSYEKL. The CDR3 bases are TGCGCCAGCAGGCAAAGTTCCGGGACACGTTCGCTTGAGCAGTACTTC. Encoded protein: CASRQSSGTRSLEQYF.

J is TRBJ2-1 and V is TRBV7-3; TRBD2 agrees at 13 bases. CDR3 length: 16 amino acids. The germline V gene encodes CDR1 SGHTA and CDR2 FQGTGA. The V gene end was trimmed by 3 bases and the J gene end by 6 bases; junction bases not matched to a gene: 5. The CDR3 DNA follows: TGTGCCAGCAGCTTGAGACTAGCGGGAGGAATCAATGAGCAGTTCTTC. Its translation is CASSLRLAGGINEQFF.

There are a few counts of this clonotype. The V and J genes are TRBV5-1 and TRBJ2-3; D is uncertain. This CDR3 has 15 residues. V lost 0 bases and J 2 bases, leaving 10 bases between the germline ends. Germline V lookup: CDR1 SGHRS, CDR2 YFSETQ. Here the CDR3 reads CASSLDSQDTDTQYF. CDR3 DNA: TGCGCCAGCAGCTTGGACAGCCAGGACACAGATACGCAGTATTTT.

At least ten counts were recorded for this clonotype. This chain links TRBV18 with TRBJ1-5, with a possible D match to TRBD1 (5 bases). V was trimmed by 6 bases and J by 8 bases, leaving 11 bases between them. The CDR3 is 12 residues long. Germline assignment: CDR1 KGHSH and CDR2 LQKENI. In nucleotides, the CDR3 is TGTGCCAGCTCCGACGGGGGGGAGCCCCAGCATTTT. It specifies CASSDGGEPQHF.

The CDR3 is CSATKVHRGEYEQYF. CDR3 sequence (DNA): TGCAGTGCGACCAAGGTACACCGAGGGGAATACGAGCAGTACTTC. This sequence joins TRBV20-1 and TRBJ2-7; D may be TRBD1 or TRBD2 (5 bases each). Germline CDR1 reads DFQATT; CDR2 reads SNEGSKA (reference sequence). This CDR3 has 15 residues. Trimming took off 6 bases at V and 4 bases at J, with 22 bases between the two ends.